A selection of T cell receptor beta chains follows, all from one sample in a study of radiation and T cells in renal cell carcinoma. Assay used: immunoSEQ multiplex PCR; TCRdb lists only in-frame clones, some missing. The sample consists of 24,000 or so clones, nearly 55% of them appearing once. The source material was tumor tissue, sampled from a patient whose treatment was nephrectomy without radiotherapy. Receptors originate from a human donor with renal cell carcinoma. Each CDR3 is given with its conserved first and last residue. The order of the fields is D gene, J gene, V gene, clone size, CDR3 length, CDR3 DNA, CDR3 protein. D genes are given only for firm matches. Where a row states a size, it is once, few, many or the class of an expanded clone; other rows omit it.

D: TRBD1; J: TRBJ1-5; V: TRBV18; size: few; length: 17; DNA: TGTGCCAGCTCACCCTCCCTGGGGACAGGGTGGAATCAGCCCCAGCATTTT; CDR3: CASSPSLGTGWNQPQHF
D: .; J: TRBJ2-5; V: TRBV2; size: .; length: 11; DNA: TGTGCCAGCAGAGGGGGGGGGACCCAGTACTTC; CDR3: CASRGGGTQYF
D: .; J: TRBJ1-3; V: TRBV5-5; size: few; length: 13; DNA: TGTGCCAGCAGCCCGCCATCTGGAAACACCATATATTTT; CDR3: CASSPPSGNTIYF
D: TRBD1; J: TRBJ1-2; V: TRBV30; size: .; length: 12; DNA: TGTGCCTGGTGGGACAGCGTCTATGGCTACACCTTC; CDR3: CAWWDSVYGYTF
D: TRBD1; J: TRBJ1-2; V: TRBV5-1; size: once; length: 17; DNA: TGCGCCAGCAGCTTGGTGGACAGGGGGCGATTTAACTATGGCTACACCTTC; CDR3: CASSLVDRGRFNYGYTF
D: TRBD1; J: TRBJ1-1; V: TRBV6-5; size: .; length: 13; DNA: TGTGCCAGCCAATTCCCGGGACAGGGTGTTGCTTTCTTT; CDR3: CASQFPGQGVAFF
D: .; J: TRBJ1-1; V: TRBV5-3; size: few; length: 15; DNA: TGTGCCAGAAGCTCAACCAGGGGAGGGGACACTGAAGCTTTCTTT; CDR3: CARSSTRGGDTEAFF
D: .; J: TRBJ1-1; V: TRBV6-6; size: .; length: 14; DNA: TGTGCCAGCATCCCCCCGCGGGGGGGGAGTGAAGCTTTCTTT; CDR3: CASIPPRGGSEAFF
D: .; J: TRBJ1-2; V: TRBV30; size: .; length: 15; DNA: TGTGCCTGGAGTGTAGGGGCCGGCGGGGCCTATGGCTACACCTTC; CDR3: CAWSVGAGGAYGYTF
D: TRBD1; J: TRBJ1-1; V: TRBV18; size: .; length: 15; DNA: TGTGCCAGCTCAGGATACAGGGGACGTAACACTGAAGCTTTCTTT; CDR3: CASSGYRGRNTEAFF
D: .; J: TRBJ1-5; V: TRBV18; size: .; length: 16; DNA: TGTGCCAGCTCACTAAATGGACAGCTTACTAATCAGCCCCAGCATTTT; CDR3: CASSLNGQLTNQPQHF
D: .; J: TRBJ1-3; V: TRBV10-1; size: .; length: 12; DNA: TGCGCCAGCAGCGCGGGGGGAAACACCATATATTTT; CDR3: CASSAGGNTIYF
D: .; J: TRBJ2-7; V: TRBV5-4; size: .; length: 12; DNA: TGTGCCAGCAGCGTGGACGGCTACGAGCAGTACTTC; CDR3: CASSVDGYEQYF
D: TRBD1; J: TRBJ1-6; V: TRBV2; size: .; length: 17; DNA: TGTGCCAGCCGGAAAGGCCAGGGGGGGAACCATAATTCACCCCTCCACTTT; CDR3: CASRKGQGGNHNSPLHF